This T cell receptor beta chain was recovered during a study of radiation and T cells in renal cell carcinoma. Described time point: blood 4 weeks post-SBRT, at nephrectomy. Treatment of the sample: 15 Gy SBRT to primary tumor, nephrectomy 4 weeks later. On this clone itself: Its antigen remains unidentified.

V dropped 7 bases and J dropped 5 bases, with 26 bases sitting between them. Per germline, CDR1 LNHNV and CDR2 YYDKDF (reference sequence). This CDR3 is 17 amino acids long. Regarding the study as a whole: From baseline, blood top tumor clonotypes peaked at 2 weeks post-radiation.

Sequencing used immunoSEQ multiplex PCR; TCRdb keeps in-frame clones, though not all of them. The sample lists approximately 170,000 clones; about 85% were seen once. The sequence was collected from a woman between 45 and 65 years old with renal cell carcinoma. This sample comprised blood, obtained from a patient whose treatment included radiotherapy and nephrectomy. The rearrangement uses TRBV15 and TRBJ2-5; possibly TRBD2 for D (6 bases). CDR3 nucleotides: TGTGCCACCACGGGGCCGGGACTTCCCACGACGGGGGAGACCCAGTACTTC. Translation gives CATTGPGLPTTGETQYF.